The present T cell receptor beta chain was sequenced within a study of low-dose radiotherapy and immunotherapy resistance in tumors (dated by TCRdb to between 2020 and 2023). Background for the entire study: In Cohort 1, 0.5 Gy per fraction was delivered every 2 weeks, and a total PTV dose of 6.5 Gy was prescribed. Cohort 2 received 1 Gy per fraction every two weeks, with a total of 13 Gy over 26 weeks. Nivolumab was administered intravenously as a 240 mg flat dose every two weeks, and ipilimumab was administered intravenously at 1 mg/kg every six weeks. Cyclophosphamide 200 mg/m2 was given intravenously every two weeks, one day before each radiation and immunotherapy administration. Patients took aspirin 300 mg orally once daily for four cycles, starting on cycle 1 day 1. Randomization of trial participants into treatment groups was not performed. The translational analysis covered eight patients: three from the first dose cohort and the first five from the second dose cohort.

The label giving this sample's time point can be read as: before trial treatment. Donors were enrolled in RACIN, a single-arm phase I dose-escalation trial in which nivolumab, ipilimumab, aspirin, low-dose cyclophosphamide and low-dose radiotherapy were combined. To be eligible, a patient needed to have an advanced solid tumor that was TIL-negative. Superscript III and a set of TRAV- and TRBV-specific primers were used to synthesize first-strand cDNA, so that both TCRalpha and TCRbeta chains were covered. An approximately 18-cycle PCR with Phusion amplified the TCRs, pairing a constant-region primer with the adapter that was attached to the V primers. The isolated mRNA was amplified using the MessageAmp II aRNA Amplification Kit, with in vitro transcription performed for roughly 15 hours at 37 degrees C. The Dynabeads mRNA DIRECT Purification Kit was used to isolate the mRNA for TCR sequencing. A second roughly 25-cycle Phusion PCR added indexed Illumina adapters, and products were purified with AMPure XP beads. Deep sequencing of TCRalpha and TCRbeta libraries was performed on an Illumina MiniSeq instrument. In the original analysis: Using custom Perl scripts, TCR sequences that encoded the same protein were pooled, out-of-frame sequences were dropped, and the abundance of each clonotype was calculated. Any TCR sequence supported by only a single read was excluded from analysis. The metrics used to describe the repertoires included Shannon entropy, Gini index, clonality, richness, and the frequency of TCRs shared between repertoires. Clones were called with MiXCR by TCRdb after fastp trimmed the public reads at Q25, and only in-frame beta chains were retained. Here each entry gathers all rows of one CDR3 protein and keeps the most common genes and DNA. What appears here as the V and J calls and clone size reflects TCRdb's work, not the paper's. The sample has approximately 90,000 distinct CDR3 sequences on record, 9.4% of them singletons. 0.95% to 1.3% of the sample is taken by the ten largest.

Including the terminal cysteine and phenylalanine, the CDR3 comprises 13 residues. Only the CDR3 DNA is retained, 39 bases long and in frame from the first base. Between the V and J ends, shortened by 9 bases and 0 bases respectively, the junction contains 6 bases. Taken from the germline V gene (reference sequence), the CDR1 and CDR2 loops are SEHNR and FQNEAQ. This clonotype was counted ten times or more. No cognate antigen has been identified for it. Per-base quality was not reported, and no clone a single base away is much larger than it. The sequence came from a male donor with prostate cancer. Source: PBMCs, taken before treatment. The V and J genes are TRBV7-9 and TRBJ2-6, with the D segment identity uncertain. The CDR3 region has the sequence CASESSGANVLTF. The nucleotide sequence is TGTGCCAGTGAGAGCTCTGGGGCCAACGTCCTGACTTTC.